These 21 T cell receptor beta chains came from one sample sequenced in a study of beta chain features in type 1 diabetes. Of the isolated RNA, all was reverse transcribed, and so the sequenced material was expressed TCRB transcripts. Some clones are missing from TCRdb's copy, which holds only in-frame ones; the method was immunoSEQ multiplex PCR. Of roughly 300,000 clones in the sample, approximately 10% were seen once. Findings and caveats of the study: Researchers report that Type 1 diabetes patients had moderately but significantly shorter TCRB CDR3s across all four CD4+ subsets.

Antigen specificity for these receptors is unknown. The sequenced material came from central memory CD4+ T cells from blood. The receptors were sampled from a man aged 25-40 years with type 1 diabetes.

This clone was observed a handful of times. The chain carries TRBV11-2 and TRBJ2-7; D call uncertain. CDR1 SGHAT and CDR2 FQNNGV come from the germline V gene. The CDR3 has 14 amino acids. V lost 6 bases and J 1 base, leaving 13 bases between the germline ends. The CDR3 is CASRRIGSSYEQYF. In DNA, the CDR3 is TGTGCCAGCAGGCGGATCGGGTCATCCTACGAGCAGTACTTC.

This clone was seen a handful of times. The chain uses TRBV30 and TRBJ1-5, with D perhaps matching TRBD1 (5 bases). Per germline, CDR1 GTSNPN and CDR2 SVGIG (reference sequence). The CDR3 is made up of 15 amino acids. The germline V and J ends were trimmed by 0 bases and 6 bases, with 15 bases remaining between them. CDR3 in amino acids: CAWSVGVGESQPQHF. CDR3 DNA: TGTGCCTGGAGTGTAGGGGTCGGAGAGAGTCAGCCCCAGCATTTT.

This rearrangement joins TRBV15 to TRBJ2-3; D unresolved. Germline V CDR1 and CDR2: LNHNV, YYDKDF (reference sequence). The CDR3 has 15 amino acids. The V end lost 0 bases, the J end lost 0 bases, and 7 bases lay between the germline ends. The CDR3 DNA reads TGTGCCACCAGCAGAGATGAAGCTAGCACAGATACGCAGTATTTT. Translation: CATSRDEASTDTQYF.

The V and J genes are TRBV7-9 and TRBJ2-3; 12 bases agree with TRBD1. The CDR3 covers 17 residues. CDR1 and CDR2 (germline): SEHNR, FQNEAQ (reference sequence). The trim removed 3 bases at V and 5 bases at J, leaving 9 bases unmatched. The CDR3 sequence is CASSLVLRDRGQDTQYF. In nucleotides, the CDR3 is TGTGCCAGCAGCTTGGTGCTCCGGGACAGGGGGCAAGATACGCAGTATTTT.

About this clone itself: A read error may produce the germline difference seen at one junction end. V usage is TRBV5-4 and J usage is TRBJ1-6; 7 bases map to TRBD1. The CDR3 loop spans 14 amino acids. Germline-derived CDR1 and CDR2 are SGHNT and YYREEE (reference sequence). The CDR3 nucleotides read TGCGCCAGCAGCCAGGGAGGGACAGCAACAACCCTCCACTTT. Protein sequence: CASSQGGTATTLHF.

The J gene is TRBJ2-2, the V gene TRBV10-2; 8 bases are shared with TRBD1. The CDR3 runs 15 residues. Trimming cost V 6 bases and J 5 bases; bases outside gene matches: 8. Germline V gene lookup returns CDR1 WSHSY and CDR2 SAAADI. The CDR3: CASRDRGRGTGELFF. CDR3 sequence (DNA): TGCGCCAGCAGAGACAGGGGAAGAGGGACCGGGGAGCTGTTTTTT.

This clone turned up a few times. The CDR3 bases are TGTGCCAGCAGCTTCAACCCGAACCGGGAGACCCAGTACTTC. This translates into CASSFNPNRETQYF. The chain combines TRBV7-2 with TRBJ2-5; no clear D. This CDR3 has 14 residues. Germline V lookup: CDR1 SGHTA, CDR2 FQGNSA. V dropped 3 bases and J dropped 5 bases, with 13 bases sitting between them.

This clone has only a few counts. The genes are TRBV10-3 and TRBJ1-4; 7 bases align to TRBD1. Germline loops: CDR1 ENHRY, CDR2 SYGVKD. V lost 6 bases and J lost 8; bases outside the gene matches: 6. This CDR3 region has 13 residues. The CDR3 DNA reads as TGTGCCATCAGCGCGGACAGGCGGGAAAAACTGTTTTTT. It specifies CAISADRREKLFF.

A word on this clone: Other DNA sequences in the sample encode the same CDR3. The chain recombines TRBV7-2 with TRBJ2-3; maybe TRBD2 (5 bases). Trimming shortened V by 5 bases and J by 0 bases, and 12 bases separated the two germline ends. This CDR3 is built from 15 residues. CDR1 is SGHTA and CDR2 is FQGNSA in the germline V gene. The CDR3 nucleotides read TGTGCCAGCAGCCTAGACTACCTCAGCACAGATACGCAGTATTTT. This encodes CASSLDYLSTDTQYF.

The chain combines TRBV5-1 with TRBJ2-1, with D maybe TRBD1 (5 bases). Deletions cut 4 bases from V and 5 bases from J, with 13 bases between. Per the germline V gene, CDR1 is SGHRS and CDR2 is YFSETQ. This CDR3 region has 14 residues. The CDR3 nucleotides read TGCGCCAGCAGCCCATTTGTAGGGGACAATGAGCAGTTCTTC. Translated: CASSPFVGDNEQFF.

The chain carries TRBV2 and TRBJ2-1; tentatively, D is TRBD1 (6 bases). Trimming took 7 bases from V and 2 from J, leaving 12 bases between them. From germline, CDR1 is SNHLY and CDR2 FYNNEI. CDR3 length: 14 amino acids. The CDR3 spells CASIAGVAYNEQFF. CDR3 nucleotide sequence: TGTGCCAGCATCGCAGGGGTCGCCTACAATGAGCAGTTCTTC.

This rearrangement joins TRBV4-3 to TRBJ2-7; D may be TRBD1 (6 bases). This CDR3 has 15 residues. Germline CDR1 is LGHNA and CDR2 is YSLEER. V was cut by 0 bases and J by 0 bases, with 9 bases left in between. CDR3 residues: CASSQEGAHSYEQYF. As DNA, the CDR3 is TGCGCCAGCAGCCAAGAGGGGGCCCACTCCTACGAGCAGTACTTC.

V usage is TRBV28 and J usage is TRBJ2-6, with D unclear. The germline V and J ends were trimmed by 3 bases and 4 bases, with 7 bases remaining between them. This CDR3 is built from 14 residues. Germline CDR1 is MDHEN and CDR2 is SYDVKM. CDR3 amino acids: CASSFFSGANVLTF. The CDR3 bases are TGTGCCAGCAGTTTCTTTTCCGGGGCCAACGTCCTGACTTTC.

The CDR3 protein is CASSFLTREQYF. The CDR3 DNA follows: TGTGCCAGCAGCTTCCTAACGAGGGAGCAGTACTTC. The chain links TRBV7-7 to TRBJ2-7; D is uncertain. The V gene's germline CDR1 is SSHAT and CDR2 FNYEAQ (reference sequence). CDR3 length: 12 amino acids. Trimming shortened V by 3 bases and J by 7 bases, and 10 bases separated the two germline ends.

The chain joins TRBV10-1 to TRBJ2-1, with 10 nucleotides matching TRBD1. CDR1 WNHNN and CDR2 SYGVQD come from the germline V gene (reference sequence). This CDR3 region has 15 residues. V trimming: 5 bases; J trimming: 4 bases; junction bases outside the gene matches: 5. The CDR3 region is CASSPGQGVYNEQFF. The CDR3 DNA sequence: TGCGCCAGCAGTCCTGGACAGGGGGTTTACAATGAGCAGTTCTTC.

This rearrangement joins TRBV25-1 to TRBJ2-1, with D hard to call. Germline V gene lookup returns CDR1 MGHDK and CDR2 SYGVNS. This CDR3 is 13 amino acids long. V was cut by 3 bases and J by 4 bases, with 7 bases left in between. The chain's CDR3 is CASSEAAYNEQFF. Written as DNA, the CDR3 is TGTGCCAGCAGTGAGGCAGCGTACAATGAGCAGTTCTTC.

This clone was counted at least ten times. This chain joins TRBV5-6 and TRBJ1-1, with D possibly matching TRBD1 (6 bases). The CDR3 totals 14 residues. From germline, CDR1 is SGHDT and CDR2 YYEEEE. V shed 3 bases and J shed 8 bases, with 17 bases lying between them. The CDR3 DNA follows: TGTGCCAGCAGCTCCGTCGGGGGCCGTGTGGAAGCTTTCTTT. Encoded protein: CASSSVGGRVEAFF. Full variable domain (missing parts from reference TRBV5-6 and TRBJ1-1): DAGVTQSPTHLIKTRGQQVTLRCSPKSGHDTVSWYQQALGQGPQFIFQYYEEEERQRGNFPDRFSGHQFPNYSSELNVNALLLGDSALYLCASSSVGGRVEAFFGQGTRLTVV.

Worth noting for this clone: Within the sample, other DNA sequences also encode this same CDR3. The rearrangement joins TRBV7-9 to TRBJ2-7; D gene unclear. The CDR3 contains 11 residues. From germline, CDR1 is SEHNR and CDR2 FQNEAQ (reference sequence). Trimming took 1 base from V and 6 from J, leaving 4 bases between them. In DNA form, the CDR3 reads TGTGCCAGCAGCTTAGACCGCGAGCAGTACTTC. Amino acid sequence: CASSLDREQYF.

This clone has only a few counts. The chain joins TRBV11-2 to TRBJ2-5; D uncertain. The CDR3 has 13 residues. With 3 bases removed from V and 5 bases from J, the gap between germline ends came to 10 bases. The V gene's germline CDR1 is SGHAT and CDR2 FQNNGV. This chain's CDR3 is CASSFSEMETQYF. The CDR3 nucleotides are TGTGCCAGCAGCTTTTCTGAAATGGAGACCCAGTACTTC.

This chain joins TRBV25-1 and TRBJ1-3; no reliable D call. Germline assignment: CDR1 MGHDK and CDR2 SYGVNS. V dropped 4 bases and J dropped 0 bases, with 10 bases sitting between them. The CDR3 runs 15 residues. The CDR3 bases are TGTGCCAGCAGTGGGCAGTCAGGCTCTGGAAACACCATATATTTT. Encoded protein: CASSGQSGSGNTIYF.

The V and J genes are TRBV7-2 and TRBJ2-5; tentatively, D is TRBD1 (6 bases). Trimming cost V 3 bases and J 2 bases, with 13 bases left between them. The CDR3 totals 15 residues. The V gene's germline CDR1 is SGHTA and CDR2 FQGNSA. This CDR3 is CASSLVWGQQETQYF. The DNA for the CDR3 is TGTGCCAGCAGCTTGGTGTGGGGACAACAAGAGACCCAGTACTTC.